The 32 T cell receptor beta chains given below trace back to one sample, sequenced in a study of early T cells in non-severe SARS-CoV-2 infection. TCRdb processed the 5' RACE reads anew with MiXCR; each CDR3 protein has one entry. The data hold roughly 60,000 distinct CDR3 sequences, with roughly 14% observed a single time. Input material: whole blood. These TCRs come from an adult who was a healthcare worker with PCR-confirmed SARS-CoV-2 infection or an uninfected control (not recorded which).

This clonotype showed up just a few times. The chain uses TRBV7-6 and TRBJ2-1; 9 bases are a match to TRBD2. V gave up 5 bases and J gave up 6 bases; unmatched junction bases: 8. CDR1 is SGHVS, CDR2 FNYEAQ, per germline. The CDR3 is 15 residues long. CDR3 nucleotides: TGTGCCAGCAGCCCGTCCGAGACTAGCGGCAATGAGCAGTTCTTC. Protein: CASSPSETSGNEQFF. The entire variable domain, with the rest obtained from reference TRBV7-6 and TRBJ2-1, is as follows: GAGVSQSPRYKVTKRGQDVALRCDPISGHVSLYWYRQALGQGPEFLTYFNYEAQQDKSGLPNDRFSAERPEGSISTLTIQRTEQRDSAMYRCASSPSETSGNEQFFGPGTRLTVL.

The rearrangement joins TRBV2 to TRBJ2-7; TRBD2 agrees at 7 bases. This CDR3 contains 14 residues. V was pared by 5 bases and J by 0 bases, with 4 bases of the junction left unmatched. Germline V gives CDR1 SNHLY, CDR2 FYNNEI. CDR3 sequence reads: CASSRRGDSYEQYF. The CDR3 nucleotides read TGTGCCAGCAGTCGACGGGGGGACTCCTACGAGCAGTACTTC.

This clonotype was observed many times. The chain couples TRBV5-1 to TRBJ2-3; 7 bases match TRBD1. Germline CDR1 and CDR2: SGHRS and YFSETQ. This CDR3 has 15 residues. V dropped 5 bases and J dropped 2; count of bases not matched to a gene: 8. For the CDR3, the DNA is TGCGCCAGCAGTCCCCAAGGGACAGCCACAGATACGCAGTATTTT. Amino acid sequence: CASSPQGTATDTQYF.

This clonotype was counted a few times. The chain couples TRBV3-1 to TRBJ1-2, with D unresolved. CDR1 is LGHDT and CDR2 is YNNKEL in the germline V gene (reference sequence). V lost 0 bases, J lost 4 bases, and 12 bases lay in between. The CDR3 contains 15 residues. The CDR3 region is CASSQEDPIFYGYTF. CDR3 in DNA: TGTGCCAGCAGCCAAGAAGACCCTATTTTCTATGGCTACACCTTC.

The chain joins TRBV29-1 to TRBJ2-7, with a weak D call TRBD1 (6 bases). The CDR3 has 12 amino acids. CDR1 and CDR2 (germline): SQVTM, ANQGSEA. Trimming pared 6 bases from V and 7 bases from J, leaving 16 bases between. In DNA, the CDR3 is TGCAGCGTGGCAGGGGCTGGGTGGGAGCAGTACTTC. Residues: CSVAGAGWEQYF.

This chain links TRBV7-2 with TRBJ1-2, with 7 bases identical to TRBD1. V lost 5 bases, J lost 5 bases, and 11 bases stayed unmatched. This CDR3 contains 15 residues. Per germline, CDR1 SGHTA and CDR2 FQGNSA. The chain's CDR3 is CASSPDDRAPYGYTF. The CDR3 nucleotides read TGTGCCAGCAGCCCGGACGACAGGGCCCCTTATGGCTACACCTTC.

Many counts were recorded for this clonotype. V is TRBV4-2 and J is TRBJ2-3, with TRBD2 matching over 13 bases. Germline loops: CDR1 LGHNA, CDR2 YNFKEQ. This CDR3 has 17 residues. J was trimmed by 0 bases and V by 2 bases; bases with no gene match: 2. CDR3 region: CASSQRLAGGSTDTQYF. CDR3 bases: TGTGCCAGCAGCCAACGACTAGCGGGGGGTAGCACAGATACGCAGTATTTT.

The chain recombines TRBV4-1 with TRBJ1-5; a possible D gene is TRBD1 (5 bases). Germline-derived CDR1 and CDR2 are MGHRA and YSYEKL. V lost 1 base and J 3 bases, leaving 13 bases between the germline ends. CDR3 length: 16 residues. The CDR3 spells CASSQVRGGTNQPQHF. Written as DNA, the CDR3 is TGCGCCAGCAGCCAAGTCCGGGGAGGGACCAATCAGCCCCAGCATTTT.

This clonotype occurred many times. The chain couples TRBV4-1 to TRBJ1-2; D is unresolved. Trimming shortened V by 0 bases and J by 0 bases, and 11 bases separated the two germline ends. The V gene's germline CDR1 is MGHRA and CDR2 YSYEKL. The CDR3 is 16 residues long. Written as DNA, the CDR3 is TGCGCCAGCAGCCAAGAGGAGGCCCGCACTAACTATGGCTACACCTTC. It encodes CASSQEEARTNYGYTF.

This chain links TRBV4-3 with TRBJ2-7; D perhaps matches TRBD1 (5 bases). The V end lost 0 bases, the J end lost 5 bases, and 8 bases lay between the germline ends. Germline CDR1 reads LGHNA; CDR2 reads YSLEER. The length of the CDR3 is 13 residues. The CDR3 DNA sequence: TGCGCCAGCAGCCAAGACAGGGCGCACGAGCAGTACTTC. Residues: CASSQDRAHEQYF.

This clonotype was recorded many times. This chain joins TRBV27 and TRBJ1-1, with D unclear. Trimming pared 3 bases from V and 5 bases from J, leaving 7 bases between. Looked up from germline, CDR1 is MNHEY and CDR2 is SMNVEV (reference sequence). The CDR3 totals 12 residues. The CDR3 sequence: CASSLVGTEAFF. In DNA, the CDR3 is TGTGCCAGCAGTTTGGTAGGGACTGAAGCTTTCTTT.

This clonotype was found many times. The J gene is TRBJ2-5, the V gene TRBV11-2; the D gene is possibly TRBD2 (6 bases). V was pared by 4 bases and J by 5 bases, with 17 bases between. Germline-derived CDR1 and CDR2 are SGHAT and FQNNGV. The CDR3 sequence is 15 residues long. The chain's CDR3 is CASSSPGLSWETQYF. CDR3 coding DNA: TGTGCCAGCAGCTCCCCGGGACTCAGCTGGGAGACCCAGTACTTC.

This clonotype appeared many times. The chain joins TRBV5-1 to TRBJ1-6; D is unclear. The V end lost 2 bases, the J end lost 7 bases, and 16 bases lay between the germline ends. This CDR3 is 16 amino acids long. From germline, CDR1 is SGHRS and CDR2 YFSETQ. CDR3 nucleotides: TGCGCCAGCAGCTTAGCGGGTTCGCGATGGAATTCACCCCTCCACTTT. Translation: CASSLAGSRWNSPLHF.

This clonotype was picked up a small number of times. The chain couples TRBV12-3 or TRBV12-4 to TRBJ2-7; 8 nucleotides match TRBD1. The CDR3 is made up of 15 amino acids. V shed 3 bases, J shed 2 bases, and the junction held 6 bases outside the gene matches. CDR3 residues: CASSFMAGGPYEQYF. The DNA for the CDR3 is TGTGCCAGCAGTTTCATGGCAGGGGGCCCCTACGAGCAGTACTTC.

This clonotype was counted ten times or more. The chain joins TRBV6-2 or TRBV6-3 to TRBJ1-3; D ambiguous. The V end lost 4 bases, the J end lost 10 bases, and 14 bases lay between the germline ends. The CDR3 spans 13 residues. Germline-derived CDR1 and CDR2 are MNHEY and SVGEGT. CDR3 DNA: TGTGCCAGCAGTTCCCGGACGGATGGGACCATATATTTT. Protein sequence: CASSSRTDGTIYF.

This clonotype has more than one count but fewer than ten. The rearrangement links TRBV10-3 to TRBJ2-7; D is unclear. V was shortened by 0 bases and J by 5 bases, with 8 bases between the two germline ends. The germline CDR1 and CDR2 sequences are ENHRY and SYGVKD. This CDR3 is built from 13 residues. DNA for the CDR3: TGTGCCATCAGTGAGTCGTTGGGAAACGAGCAGTACTTC. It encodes CAISESLGNEQYF.

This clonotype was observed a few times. CDR3 amino acids: CASSAGQLAEQYF. CDR3 in DNA: TGTGCCAGTAGTGCGGGACAATTGGCCGAGCAGTACTTC. The chain carries TRBV19 and TRBJ2-7; either TRBD1 or TRBD2 may supply D (6 bases each). Germline V gene sequence: CDR1 LNHDA, CDR2 SQIVND (reference sequence). Trimming removed 5 bases from V and 6 bases from J, with 14 bases in between. The length of the CDR3 is 13 residues.

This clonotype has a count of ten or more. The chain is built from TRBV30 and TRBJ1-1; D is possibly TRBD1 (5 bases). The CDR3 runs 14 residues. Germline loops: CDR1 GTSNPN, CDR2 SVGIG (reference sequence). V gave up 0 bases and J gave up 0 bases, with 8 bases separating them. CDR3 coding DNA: TGTGCCTGGAGTGTACGGGGCCTGAACACTGAAGCTTTCTTT. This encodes CAWSVRGLNTEAFF.

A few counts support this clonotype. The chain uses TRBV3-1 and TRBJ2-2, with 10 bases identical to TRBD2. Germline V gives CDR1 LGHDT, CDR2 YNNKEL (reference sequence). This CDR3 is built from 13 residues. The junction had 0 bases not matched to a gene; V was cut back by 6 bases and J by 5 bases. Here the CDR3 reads CASRGLATGELFF. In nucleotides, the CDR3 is TGTGCCAGCAGGGGACTAGCGACCGGGGAGCTGTTTTTT.

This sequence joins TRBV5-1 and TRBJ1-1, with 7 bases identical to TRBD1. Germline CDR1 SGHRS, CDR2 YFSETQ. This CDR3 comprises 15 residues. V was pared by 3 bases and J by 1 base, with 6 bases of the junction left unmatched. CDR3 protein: CASSSMRTGNTEAFF. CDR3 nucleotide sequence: TGCGCCAGCAGCTCGATGAGGACAGGGAACACTGAAGCTTTCTTT. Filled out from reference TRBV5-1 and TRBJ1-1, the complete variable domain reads KAGVTQTPRYLIKTRGQQVTLSCSPISGHRSVSWYQQTPGQGLQFLFEYFSETQRNKGNFPGRFSGRQFSNSRSEMNVSTLELGDSALYLCASSSMRTGNTEAFFGQGTRLTVV.

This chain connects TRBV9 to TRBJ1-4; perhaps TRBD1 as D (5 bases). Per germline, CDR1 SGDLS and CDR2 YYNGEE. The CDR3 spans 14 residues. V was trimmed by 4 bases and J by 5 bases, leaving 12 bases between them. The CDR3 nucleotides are TGTGCCAGCAGCCGGGACGGAGAGAATGAAAAACTGTTTTTT. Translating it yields CASSRDGENEKLFF.

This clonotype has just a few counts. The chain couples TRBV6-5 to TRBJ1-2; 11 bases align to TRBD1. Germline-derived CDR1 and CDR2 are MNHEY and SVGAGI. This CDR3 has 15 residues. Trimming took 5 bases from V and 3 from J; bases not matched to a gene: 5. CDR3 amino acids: CASSKPGQGDYGYTF. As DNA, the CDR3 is TGTGCCAGCAGTAAACCGGGACAGGGGGACTATGGCTACACCTTC.

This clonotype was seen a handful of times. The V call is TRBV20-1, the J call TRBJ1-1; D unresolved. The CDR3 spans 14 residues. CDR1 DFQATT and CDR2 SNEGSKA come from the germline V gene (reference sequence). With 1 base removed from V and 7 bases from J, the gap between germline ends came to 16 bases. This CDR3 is CSARVPNIGSEAFF. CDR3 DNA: TGCAGTGCTAGAGTCCCCAACATTGGTAGTGAAGCTTTCTTT.

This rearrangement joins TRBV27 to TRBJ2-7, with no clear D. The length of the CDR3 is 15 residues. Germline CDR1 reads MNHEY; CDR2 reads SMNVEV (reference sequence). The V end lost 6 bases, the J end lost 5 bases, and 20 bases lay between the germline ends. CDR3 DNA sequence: TGTGCCAGCAGCCACCGGGCCTTCGAACCCCACGAGCAGTACTTC. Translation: CASSHRAFEPHEQYF.

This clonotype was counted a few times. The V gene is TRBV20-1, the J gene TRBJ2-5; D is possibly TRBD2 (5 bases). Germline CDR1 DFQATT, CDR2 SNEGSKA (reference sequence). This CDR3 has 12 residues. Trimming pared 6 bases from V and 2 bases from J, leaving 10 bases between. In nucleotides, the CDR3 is TGCAGTGCCTACCGGGATCAAGAGACCCAGTACTTC. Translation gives CSAYRDQETQYF.

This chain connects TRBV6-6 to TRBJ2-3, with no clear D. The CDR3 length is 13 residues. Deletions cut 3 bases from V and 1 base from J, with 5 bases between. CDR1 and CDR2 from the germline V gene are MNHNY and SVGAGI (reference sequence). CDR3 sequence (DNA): TGTGCCAGCAGTTATCCGGGCACAGATACGCAGTATTTT. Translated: CASSYPGTDTQYF.

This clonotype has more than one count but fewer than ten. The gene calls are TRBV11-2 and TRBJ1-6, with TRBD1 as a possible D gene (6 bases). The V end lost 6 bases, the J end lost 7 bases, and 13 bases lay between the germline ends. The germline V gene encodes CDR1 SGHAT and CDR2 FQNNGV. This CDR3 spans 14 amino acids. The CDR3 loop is CASSRTVGNSPLHF. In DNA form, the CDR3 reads TGTGCCAGCAGTCGGACAGTCGGCAATTCACCCCTCCACTTT.

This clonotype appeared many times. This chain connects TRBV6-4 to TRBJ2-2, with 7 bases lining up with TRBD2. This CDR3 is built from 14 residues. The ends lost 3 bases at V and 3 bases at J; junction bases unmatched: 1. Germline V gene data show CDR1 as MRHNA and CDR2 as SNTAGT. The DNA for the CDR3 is TGTGCCAGCAGTGATACTAGCGACACCGGGGAGCTGTTTTTT. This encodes CASSDTSDTGELFF.

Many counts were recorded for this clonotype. This chain's CDR3 is CASSPLPPGNTEAFF. CDR3 DNA sequence: TGTGCCAGCTCACCACTTCCACCGGGAAACACTGAAGCTTTCTTT. The chain joins TRBV18 to TRBJ1-1; unclear D gene. Trimming shortened V by 1 base and J by 2 bases, and 11 bases separated the two germline ends. The CDR3 sequence is 15 residues long. Germline V gene data show CDR1 as KGHSH and CDR2 as LQKENI.

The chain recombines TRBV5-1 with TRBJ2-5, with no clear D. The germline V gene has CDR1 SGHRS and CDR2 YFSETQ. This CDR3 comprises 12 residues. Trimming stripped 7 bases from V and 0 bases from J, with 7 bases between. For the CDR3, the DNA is TGCGCCAGCCGGACGGACCAAGAGACCCAGTACTTC. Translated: CASRTDQETQYF.

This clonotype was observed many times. Here the CDR3 reads CASSQSGSTNEKLFF. In DNA form, the CDR3 reads TGTGCCAGCAGCCAATCTGGATCAACTAATGAAAAACTGTTTTTT. The V and J genes are TRBV16 and TRBJ1-4; D remains unclear. CDR3 length: 15 residues. V lost 0 bases and J 0 bases, leaving 5 bases between the germline ends. Germline V gene lookup returns CDR1 KGHSY and CDR2 FQNENV.

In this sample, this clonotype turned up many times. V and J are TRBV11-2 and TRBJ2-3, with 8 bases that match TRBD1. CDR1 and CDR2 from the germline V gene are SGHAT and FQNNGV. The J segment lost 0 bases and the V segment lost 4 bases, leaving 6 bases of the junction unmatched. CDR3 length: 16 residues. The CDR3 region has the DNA TGTGCCAGCAGCTCCTGGGGACAGGTTAGCACAGATACGCAGTATTTT. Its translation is CASSSWGQVSTDTQYF.